This T cell receptor beta chain was sequenced in a study of blood T cell repertoires in COVID-19 (dated by TCRdb to about 2020). Concerning the study at large: The collaborator samples originated in the United States, Italy and Spain and spanned the acute and convalescent phases of COVID-19. The material from the prospective study consisted of cDNA or gDNA derived from T cells, B-cell-depleted T cells, or PBMCs. Deeply sampled blood TCRbeta repertoires from subjects exposed to, actively infected with, or recovered from COVID-19 were included in the dataset. The repertoires were released in a freely available public database meant as a resource for research on the immune response to SARS-CoV-2. Samples came from the ongoing ImmuneRACE study (first 160 participants) plus 1,254 subjects from 6 global collaborators. The sample metadata nearly always contained a de-identified subject ID, COVID-19 status, age in years and sex. Where available, HLA class I and class II types were taken from metadata supplied by the sample provider and were not determined by assay-based typing.

One collaborating source in Seattle enrolled patients during active infection and followed them longitudinally through the course of disease. The collaborating institutions used their own protocols to collect whole blood in K2EDTA tubes. Collaborator samples were shipped for TCRbeta analysis as frozen whole blood, isolated PBMCs, or DNA extracted from either sample type. Concerning this clone itself: Its antigen is currently not known. Per-nucleotide qualities are absent, and no much larger clonotype sits a single base away.

The paper as a whole reports these results and caveats: The quantity of clinical and demographic metadata differed by source and by participant and was supplied without curation.

Based on the germline V gene (reference sequence), the CDR1 and CDR2 sequences are MNHEY and SMNVEV. V loses 4 bases, J loses 5 bases, and the germline ends lie 17 bases apart. The CDR3 spans 16 residues, from the cysteine through the phenylalanine. Kept here is only the CDR3 DNA, which spans 48 bases and is read in frame from base 1. TCRbeta CDR3 regions were amplified from genomic DNA using the immunoSEQ Assay, a bias-controlled multiplex PCR. Under the source paper's analysis protocol: The number of nucleated cells in each sample was estimated by amplification of reference gene primers within the assay. To quantify the absolute abundance of each unique TCRbeta CDR3 rearrangement, sequence reads were collapsed and filtered. For each sample, productive Simpson clonality was calculated as the square root of Simpson's diversity index over productive rearrangements. TCRdb took over this immuneACCESS table, retaining in-frame rearrangements with V and J assigned. Such tables are incomplete; in checked studies, under half of the missing clones stem from an unresolved V gene, and the remainder is unexplained. That table gives V, J and clone size, and the DNA gave D and trimming. This sample lists 160,000 or so clones; about 85% were detected once. The ten top clones hold about 5.8% of the sample.

The sequencing sample was made of peripheral blood. The rearrangement combines TRBV27 with TRBJ2-2, with a tentative D gene TRBD1 over 6 matching bases. The sequence derives from a woman in her forties or fifties with COVID-19, enrolled during active disease. The CDR3 is CASSSPGQPRTGELFF. The nucleotides read TGTGCCAGCAGTTCCCCGGGACAACCGAGGACCGGGGAGCTGTTTTTT.